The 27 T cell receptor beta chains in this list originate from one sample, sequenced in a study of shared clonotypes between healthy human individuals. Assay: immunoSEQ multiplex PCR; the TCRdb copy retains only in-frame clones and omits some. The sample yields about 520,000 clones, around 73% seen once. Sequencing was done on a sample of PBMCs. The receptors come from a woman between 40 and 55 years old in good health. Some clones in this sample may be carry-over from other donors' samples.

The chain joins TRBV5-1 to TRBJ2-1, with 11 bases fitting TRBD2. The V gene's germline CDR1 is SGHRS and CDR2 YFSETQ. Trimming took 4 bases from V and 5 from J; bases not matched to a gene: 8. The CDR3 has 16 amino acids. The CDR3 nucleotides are TGCGCCAGCAGCGGCTATTCTAGCGGGAGGAACAATGAGCAGTTCTTC. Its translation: CASSGYSSGRNNEQFF.

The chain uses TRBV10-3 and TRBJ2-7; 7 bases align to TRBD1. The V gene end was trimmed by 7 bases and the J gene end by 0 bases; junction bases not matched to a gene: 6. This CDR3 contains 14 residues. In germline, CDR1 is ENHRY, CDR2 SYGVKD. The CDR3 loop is CAITQGRSSYEQYF. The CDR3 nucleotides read TGTGCCATCACACAGGGGCGGAGCTCCTACGAGCAGTACTTC.

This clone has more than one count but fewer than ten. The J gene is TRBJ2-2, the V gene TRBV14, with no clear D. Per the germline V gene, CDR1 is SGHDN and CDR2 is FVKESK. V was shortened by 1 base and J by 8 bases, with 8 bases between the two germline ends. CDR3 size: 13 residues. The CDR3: CASSQALRGELFF. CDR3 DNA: TGTGCCAGCAGCCAAGCACTTAGAGGGGAGCTGTTTTTT.

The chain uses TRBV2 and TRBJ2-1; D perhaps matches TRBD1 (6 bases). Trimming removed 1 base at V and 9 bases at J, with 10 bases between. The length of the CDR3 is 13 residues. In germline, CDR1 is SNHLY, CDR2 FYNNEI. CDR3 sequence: CASSEDRVAEQFF. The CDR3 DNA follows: TGTGCCAGCAGTGAAGACAGGGTGGCTGAGCAGTTCTTC.

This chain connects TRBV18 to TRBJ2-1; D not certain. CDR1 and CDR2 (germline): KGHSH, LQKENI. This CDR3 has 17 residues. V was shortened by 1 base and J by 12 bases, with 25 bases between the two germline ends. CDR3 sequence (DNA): TGTGCCAGCTCACCACAAATAGGGTCGATGGTTGAATCGGGGCAGTTCTTC. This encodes CASSPQIGSMVESGQFF.

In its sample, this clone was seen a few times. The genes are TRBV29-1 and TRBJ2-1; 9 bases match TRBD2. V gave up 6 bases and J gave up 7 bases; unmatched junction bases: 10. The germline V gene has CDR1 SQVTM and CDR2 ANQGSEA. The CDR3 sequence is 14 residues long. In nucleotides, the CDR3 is TGCAGCGTGGCCGCGCTAGCGGGAAGGAATGAGCAGTTCTTC. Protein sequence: CSVAALAGRNEQFF.

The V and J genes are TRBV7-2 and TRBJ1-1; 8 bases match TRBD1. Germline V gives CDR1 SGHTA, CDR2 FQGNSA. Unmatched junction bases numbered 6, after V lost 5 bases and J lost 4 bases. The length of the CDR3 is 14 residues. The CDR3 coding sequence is TGTGCCAGCAGCCTTGACAGGGGCCCCACTGAAGCTTTCTTT. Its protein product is CASSLDRGPTEAFF.

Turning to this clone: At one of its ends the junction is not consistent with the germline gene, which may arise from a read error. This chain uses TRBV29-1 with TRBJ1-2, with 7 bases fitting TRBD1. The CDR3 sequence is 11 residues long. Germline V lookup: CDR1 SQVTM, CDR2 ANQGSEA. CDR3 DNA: TGCAGCGTTGAAGACCCCCGGGACAGCATCTTC. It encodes CSVEDPRDSIF. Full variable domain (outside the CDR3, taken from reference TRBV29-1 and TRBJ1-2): SAVISQKPSRDICQRGTSLTIQCQVDSQVTMMFWYRQQPGQSLTLIATANQGSEATYESGFVIDKFPISRPNLTFSTLTVSNMSPEDSSIYLCSVEDPRDSIFGSGTRLTVV.

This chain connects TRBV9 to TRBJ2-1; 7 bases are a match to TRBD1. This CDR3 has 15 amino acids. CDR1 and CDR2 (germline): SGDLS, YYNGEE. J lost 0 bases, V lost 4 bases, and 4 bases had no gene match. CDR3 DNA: TGTGCCAGCAGCACCCGGGACAGCTCCTACAATGAGCAGTTCTTC. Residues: CASSTRDSSYNEQFF.

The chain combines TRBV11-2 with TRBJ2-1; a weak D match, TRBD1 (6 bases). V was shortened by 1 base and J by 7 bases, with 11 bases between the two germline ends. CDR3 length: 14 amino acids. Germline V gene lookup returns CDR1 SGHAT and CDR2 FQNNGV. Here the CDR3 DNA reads TGTGCCAGCAGCTTAGTTGGGGGCCTGAATGAGCAGTTCTTC. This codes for CASSLVGGLNEQFF.

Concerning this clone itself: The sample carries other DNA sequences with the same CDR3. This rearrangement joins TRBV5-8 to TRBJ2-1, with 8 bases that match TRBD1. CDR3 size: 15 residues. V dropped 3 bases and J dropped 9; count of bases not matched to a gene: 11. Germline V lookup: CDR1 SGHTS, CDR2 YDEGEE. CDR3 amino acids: CASSSGQASGGEQFF. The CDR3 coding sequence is TGTGCCAGCAGCTCGGGACAGGCAAGCGGTGGTGAGCAGTTCTTC.

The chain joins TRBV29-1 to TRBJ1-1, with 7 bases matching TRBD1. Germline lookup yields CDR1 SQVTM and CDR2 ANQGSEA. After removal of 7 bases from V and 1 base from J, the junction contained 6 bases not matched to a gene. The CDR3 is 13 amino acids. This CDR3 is CSAGQGGNTEAFF. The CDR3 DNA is TGCAGCGCCGGGCAGGGGGGGAACACTGAAGCTTTCTTT.

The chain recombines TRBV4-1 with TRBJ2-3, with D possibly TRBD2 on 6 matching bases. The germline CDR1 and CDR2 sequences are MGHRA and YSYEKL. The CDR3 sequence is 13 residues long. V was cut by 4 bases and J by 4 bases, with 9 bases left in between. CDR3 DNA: TGCGCCAGCAGCCGGGGACTTGCAGATACGCAGTATTTT. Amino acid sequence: CASSRGLADTQYF.

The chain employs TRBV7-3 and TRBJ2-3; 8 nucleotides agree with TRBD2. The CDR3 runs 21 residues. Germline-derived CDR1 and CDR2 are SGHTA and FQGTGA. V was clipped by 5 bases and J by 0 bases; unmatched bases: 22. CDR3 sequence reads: CASSLHIGRLARISSTDTQYF. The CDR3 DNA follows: TGTGCCAGCAGCCTCCATATCGGGCGACTAGCGAGAATTTCTAGCACAGATACGCAGTATTTT.

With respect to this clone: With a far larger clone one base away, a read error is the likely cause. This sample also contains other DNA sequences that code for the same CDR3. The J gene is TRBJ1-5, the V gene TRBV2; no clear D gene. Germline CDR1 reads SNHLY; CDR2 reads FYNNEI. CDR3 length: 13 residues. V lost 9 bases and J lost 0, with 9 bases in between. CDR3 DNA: TGTGCCAGTAGACGGGATAGCAATCAGCCCCAGCATTTT. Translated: CASRRDSNQPQHF.

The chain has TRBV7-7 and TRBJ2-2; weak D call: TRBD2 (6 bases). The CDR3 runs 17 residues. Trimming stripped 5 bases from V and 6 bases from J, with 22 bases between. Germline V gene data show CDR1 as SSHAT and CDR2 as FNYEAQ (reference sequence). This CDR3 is CASSPTPRSSAPGELFF. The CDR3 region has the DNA TGTGCCAGCAGCCCGACCCCCCGGTCTAGCGCTCCCGGGGAGCTGTTTTTT.

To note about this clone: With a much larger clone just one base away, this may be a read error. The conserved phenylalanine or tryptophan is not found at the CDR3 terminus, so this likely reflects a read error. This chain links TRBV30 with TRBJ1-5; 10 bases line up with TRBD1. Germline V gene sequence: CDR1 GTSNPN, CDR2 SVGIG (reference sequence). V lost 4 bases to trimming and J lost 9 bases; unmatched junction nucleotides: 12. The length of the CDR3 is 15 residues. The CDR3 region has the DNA TGTGCCTGGAACCCGACAGGGGGCGCGGAAAGGCCCCAGCATCTT. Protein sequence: CAWNPTGGAERPQHL.

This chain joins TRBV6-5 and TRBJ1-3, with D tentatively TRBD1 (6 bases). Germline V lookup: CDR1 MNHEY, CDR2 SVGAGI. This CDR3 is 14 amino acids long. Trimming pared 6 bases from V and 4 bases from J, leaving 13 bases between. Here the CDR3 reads CASRQTGLGNTIYF. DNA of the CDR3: TGTGCCAGCAGACAAACAGGGTTGGGAAACACCATATATTTT.

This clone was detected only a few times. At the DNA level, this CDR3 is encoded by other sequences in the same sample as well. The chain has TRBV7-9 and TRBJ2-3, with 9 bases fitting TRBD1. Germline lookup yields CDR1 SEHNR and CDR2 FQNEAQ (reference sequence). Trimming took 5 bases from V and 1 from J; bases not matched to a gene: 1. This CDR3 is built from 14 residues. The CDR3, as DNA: TGTGCCAGCAGCAGACAGGGGGGCACAGATACGCAGTATTTT. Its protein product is CASSRQGGTDTQYF.

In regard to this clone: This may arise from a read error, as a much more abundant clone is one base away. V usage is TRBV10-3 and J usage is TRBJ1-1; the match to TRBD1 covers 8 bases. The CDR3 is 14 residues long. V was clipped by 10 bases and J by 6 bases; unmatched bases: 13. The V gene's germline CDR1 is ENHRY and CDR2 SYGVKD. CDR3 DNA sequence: TGTGCCACCAGCCAGGACAGGGAGGGTTCTGAAGCTTTCTTT. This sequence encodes CATSQDREGSEAFF.

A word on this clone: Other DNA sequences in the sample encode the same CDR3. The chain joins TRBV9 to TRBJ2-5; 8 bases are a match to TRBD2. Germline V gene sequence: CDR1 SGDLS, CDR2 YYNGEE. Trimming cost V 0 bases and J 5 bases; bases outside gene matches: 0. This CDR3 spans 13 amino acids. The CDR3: CASSVGGGETQYF. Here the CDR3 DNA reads TGTGCCAGCAGCGTAGGCGGGGGGGAGACCCAGTACTTC.

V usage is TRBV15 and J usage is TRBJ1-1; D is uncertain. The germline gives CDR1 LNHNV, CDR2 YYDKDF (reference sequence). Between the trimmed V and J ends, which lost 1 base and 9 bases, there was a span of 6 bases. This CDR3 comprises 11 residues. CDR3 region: CATSRARQAFF. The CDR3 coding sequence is TGTGCCACCAGCAGAGCACGCCAAGCTTTCTTT.

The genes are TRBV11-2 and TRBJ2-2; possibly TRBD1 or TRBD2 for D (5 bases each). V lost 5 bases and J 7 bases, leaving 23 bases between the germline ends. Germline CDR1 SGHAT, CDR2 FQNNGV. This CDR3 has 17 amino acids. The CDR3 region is CASSPQVTGRVIGELFF. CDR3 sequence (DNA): TGTGCCAGCAGCCCCCAGGTCACGGGGCGGGTAATCGGGGAGCTGTTTTTT.

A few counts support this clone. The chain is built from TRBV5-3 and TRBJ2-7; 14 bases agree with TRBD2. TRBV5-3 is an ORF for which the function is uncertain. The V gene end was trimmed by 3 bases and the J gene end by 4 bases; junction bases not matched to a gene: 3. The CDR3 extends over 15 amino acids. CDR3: CARSCRLAGGYEQYF. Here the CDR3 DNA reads TGTGCCAGAAGCTGCAGACTAGCGGGAGGGTACGAGCAGTACTTC.

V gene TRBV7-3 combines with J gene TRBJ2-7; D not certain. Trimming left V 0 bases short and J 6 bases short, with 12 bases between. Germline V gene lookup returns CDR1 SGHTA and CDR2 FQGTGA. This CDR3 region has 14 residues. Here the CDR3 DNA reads TGTGCCAGCAGCTTAACTGTAAGAGATCGCGAGCAGTACTTC. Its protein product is CASSLTVRDREQYF.

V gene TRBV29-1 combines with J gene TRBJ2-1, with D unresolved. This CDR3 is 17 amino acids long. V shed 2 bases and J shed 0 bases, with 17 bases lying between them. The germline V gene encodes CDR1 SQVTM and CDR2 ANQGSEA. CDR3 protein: CSVETPLRMGSYNEQFF. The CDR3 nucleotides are TGCAGCGTTGAAACTCCCCTACGTATGGGCTCCTACAATGAGCAGTTCTTC.

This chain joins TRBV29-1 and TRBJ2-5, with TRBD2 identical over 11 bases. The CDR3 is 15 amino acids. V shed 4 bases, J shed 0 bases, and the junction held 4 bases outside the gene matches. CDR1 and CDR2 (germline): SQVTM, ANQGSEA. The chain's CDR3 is CSVGGTSGNQETQYF. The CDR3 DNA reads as TGCAGCGTTGGAGGGACTAGCGGAAACCAAGAGACCCAGTACTTC.